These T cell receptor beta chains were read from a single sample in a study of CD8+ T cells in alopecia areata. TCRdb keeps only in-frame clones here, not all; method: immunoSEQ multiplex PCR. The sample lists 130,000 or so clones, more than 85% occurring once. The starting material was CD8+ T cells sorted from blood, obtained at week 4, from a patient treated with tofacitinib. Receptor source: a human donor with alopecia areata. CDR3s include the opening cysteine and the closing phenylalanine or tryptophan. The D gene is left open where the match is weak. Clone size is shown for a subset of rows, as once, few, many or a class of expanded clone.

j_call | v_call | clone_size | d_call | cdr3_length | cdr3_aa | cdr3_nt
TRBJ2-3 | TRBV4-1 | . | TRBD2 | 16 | CASSPTSGRATDTQYF | TGCGCCAGCAGCCCTACTAGCGGGAGGGCCACAGATACGCAGTATTTT
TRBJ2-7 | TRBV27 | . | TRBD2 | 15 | CASSWIAGGPYEQYF | TGTGCCAGCAGTTGGATAGCGGGAGGGCCCTACGAGCAGTACTTC
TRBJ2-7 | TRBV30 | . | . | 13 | CAWSVETSYEQYF | TGTGCCTGGAGTGTCGAGACTAGCTACGAGCAGTACTTC
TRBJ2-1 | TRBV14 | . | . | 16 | CASSPISGGSYNEQFF | TGTGCCAGCAGCCCAATTTCCGGGGGTTCCTACAATGAGCAGTTCTTC
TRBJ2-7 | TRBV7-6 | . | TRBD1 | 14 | CASSLAGGSYEQYF | TGTGCCAGCAGCTTGGCAGGGGGTTCCTACGAGCAGTACTTC
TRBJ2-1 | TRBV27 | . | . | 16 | CASSLWGGPSYNEQFF | TGTGCCAGCAGTTTATGGGGGGGGCCCTCCTACAATGAGCAGTTCTTC
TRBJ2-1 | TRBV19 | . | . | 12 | CASSMGYNEQFF | TGTGCCAGTAGTATGGGGTACAATGAGCAGTTCTTC
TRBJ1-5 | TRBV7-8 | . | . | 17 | CASSLRPRGQGNQPQHF | TGTGCCAGCAGCCTACGCCCGCGGGGACAAGGGAATCAGCCCCAGCATTTT
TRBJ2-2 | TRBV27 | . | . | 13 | CASSFQDTIELFF | TGTGCCAGCAGTTTCCAAGATACCATCGAGCTGTTTTTT
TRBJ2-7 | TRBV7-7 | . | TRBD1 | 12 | CASSEPILTGSF | TGTGCCAGCAGCGAACCCATCTTGACAGGGTCCTTC
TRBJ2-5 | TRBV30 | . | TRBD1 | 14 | CAWRGIDREETQYF | TGTGCCTGGAGGGGAATCGACAGGGAAGAGACCCAGTACTTC
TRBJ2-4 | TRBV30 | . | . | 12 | CACDGHGDIQYF | TGTGCCTGTGACGGCCACGGGGACATTCAGTACTTC
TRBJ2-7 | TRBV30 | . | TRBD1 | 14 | CACLQGARSYEQYF | TGTGCCTGCCTTCAGGGGGCTAGGTCCTACGAGCAGTACTTC
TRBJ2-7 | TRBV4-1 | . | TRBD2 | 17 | CASSQGPGLAGAYEQYF | TGCGCCAGCAGCCAAGGACCCGGACTAGCGGGAGCCTACGAGCAGTACTTC
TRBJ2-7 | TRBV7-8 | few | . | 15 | CASSLWQGPSYEQYF | TGTGCCAGCAGCCTATGGCAGGGGCCTTCCTACGAGCAGTACTTC
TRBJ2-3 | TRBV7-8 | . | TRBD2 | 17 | CASSTPTSGASTDTQYF | TGTGCCAGCAGCACACCGACTAGCGGGGCAAGCACAGATACGCAGTATTTT
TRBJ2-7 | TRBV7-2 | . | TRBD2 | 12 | CASSGLVSEQYF | TGTGCCAGCAGCGGACTAGTAAGCGAGCAGTACTTC
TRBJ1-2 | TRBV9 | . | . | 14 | CASSVGESNYGYTF | TGTGCCAGCAGCGTTGGCGAATCTAACTATGGCTACACCTTC
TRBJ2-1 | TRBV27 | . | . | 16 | CAIQQGRYGGQNEQFF | TGTGCCATACAGCAGGGACGTTACGGGGGACAAAATGAGCAGTTCTTC
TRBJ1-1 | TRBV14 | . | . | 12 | CASSHWSTEAFF | TGTGCCAGCAGCCATTGGAGCACTGAAGCTTTCTTT
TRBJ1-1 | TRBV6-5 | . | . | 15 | CASSTDTELNTEAFF | TGTGCCAGCAGTACTGACACTGAGTTGAACACTGAAGCTTTCTTT
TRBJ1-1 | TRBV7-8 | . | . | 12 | CASSSADTEAFF | TGTGCCAGCAGTTCCGCGGACACTGAAGCTTTCTTT
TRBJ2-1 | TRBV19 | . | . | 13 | CASSPVHGNEQFF | TGTGCCAGTAGCCCTGTCCACGGGAATGAGCAGTTCTTC
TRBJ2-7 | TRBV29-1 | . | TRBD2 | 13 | CSVGTAGSYEQYF | TGCAGCGTTGGTACAGCGGGGTCCTACGAGCAGTACTTC
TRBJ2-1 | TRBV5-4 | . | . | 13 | CASSPLIGNEQFF | TGTGCCAGCAGCCCCTTAATTGGGAATGAGCAGTTCTTC
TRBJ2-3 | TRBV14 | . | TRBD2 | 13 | CASSQTGGDTQYF | TGTGCCAGCAGCCAGACGGGGGGGGATACGCAGTATTTT
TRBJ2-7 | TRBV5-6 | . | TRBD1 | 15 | CASSLPTGGFLEQYF | TGTGCCAGCAGCTTGCCGACAGGGGGCTTTCTCGAGCAGTACTTC
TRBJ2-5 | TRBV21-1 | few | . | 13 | CASSRQGMETQYF | TGTGCCAGCAGCCGACAGGGGATGGAGACCCAGTACTTC
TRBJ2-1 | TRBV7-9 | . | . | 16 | CASSLPTRSSYNEQFF | TGTGCCAGCAGCTTACCCACCCGAAGCTCCTACAATGAGCAGTTCTTC
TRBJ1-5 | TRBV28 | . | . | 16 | CASSSSAEYSNQPQHF | TGTGCCAGCAGTTCCTCAGCAGAGTATAGCAATCAGCCCCAGCATTTT
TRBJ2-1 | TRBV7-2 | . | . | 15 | CASSHTSFPYNEQFF | TGTGCCAGCAGCCACACTAGCTTCCCCTACAATGAGCAGTTCTTC
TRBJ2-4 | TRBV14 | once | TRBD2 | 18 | CASSQPGLAGHGRNIQYF | TGTGCCAGCAGCCAACCGGGACTAGCGGGGCATGGGAGGAACATTCAGTACTTC
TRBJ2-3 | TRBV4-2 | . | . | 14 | CASSQEDRTDTQYF | TGTGCCAGCAGCCAAGAGGACCGCACAGATACGCAGTATTTT
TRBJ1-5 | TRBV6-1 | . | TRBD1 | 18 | CASSEDRGAGYSNQPQHF | TGTGCCAGCAGTGAAGACAGGGGCGCTGGGTATAGCAATCAGCCCCAGCATTTT
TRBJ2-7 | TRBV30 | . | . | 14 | CAWSASGGGDEQYF | TGTGCCTGGAGTGCCAGCGGTGGGGGTGACGAGCAGTACTTC
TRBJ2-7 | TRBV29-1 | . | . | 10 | CSVYSDEQYF | TGCAGCGTCTACAGCGACGAGCAGTACTTC
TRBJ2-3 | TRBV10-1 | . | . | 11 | CASQLGDTQYF | TGCGCCAGCCAGCTAGGAGATACGCAGTATTTT
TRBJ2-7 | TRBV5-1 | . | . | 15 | CASSLDGGIRDEQYF | TGCGCCAGCAGCTTGGATGGGGGCATCAGGGACGAGCAGTACTTC
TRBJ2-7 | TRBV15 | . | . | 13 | CATSSAGSREQYF | TGTGCCACCAGCTCTGCCGGTTCGCGTGAGCAGTACTTC
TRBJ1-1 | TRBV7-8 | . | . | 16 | CASSLGGSQTNTEAFF | TGTGCCAGCAGCTTAGGCGGTAGCCAGACGAACACTGAAGCTTTCTTT
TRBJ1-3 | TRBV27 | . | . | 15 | CASSLTMNRGNTIYF | TGTGCCAGCAGTTTAACTATGAATCGTGGAAACACCATATATTTT
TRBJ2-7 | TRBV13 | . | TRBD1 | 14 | CASSLGQGEYEQYF | TGTGCCAGCAGCTTAGGCCAGGGGGAGTACGAGCAGTACTTC
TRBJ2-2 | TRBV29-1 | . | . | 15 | CSVQAVGLGTGELFF | TGCAGCGTTCAAGCCGTGGGGCTCGGCACCGGGGAGCTGTTTTTT
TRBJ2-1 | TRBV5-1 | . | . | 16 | CASSSPGGIDYNEQFF | TGCGCCAGCAGCTCCCCGGGCGGGATCGACTACAATGAGCAGTTCTTC
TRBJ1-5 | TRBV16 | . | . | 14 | CASSSEAGNQPQHF | TGTGCCAGCAGCTCCGAGGCAGGCAATCAGCCCCAGCATTTT
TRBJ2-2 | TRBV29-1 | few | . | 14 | CSVEDGERTGELFF | TGCAGCGTTGAAGACGGGGAGCGGACCGGGGAGCTGTTTTTT
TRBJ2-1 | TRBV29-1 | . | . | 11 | CSVEGLGEQFF | TGCAGCGTTGAGGGGTTGGGTGAGCAGTTCTTC
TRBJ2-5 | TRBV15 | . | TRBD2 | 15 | CATSRGLAGVETQYF | TGTGCCACCAGCAGAGGACTAGCGGGAGTGGAGACCCAGTACTTC
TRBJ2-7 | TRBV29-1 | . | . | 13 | CSVEGQTPYEQYF | TGCAGCGTTGAAGGACAGACACCCTACGAGCAGTACTTC
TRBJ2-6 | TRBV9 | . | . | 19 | CASSGNLGGSNSGANVLTF | TGTGCCAGCAGCGGAAATCTCGGGGGCAGTAACTCTGGGGCCAACGTCCTGACTTTC
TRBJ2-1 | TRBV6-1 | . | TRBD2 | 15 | CASSELAGSYNEQFF | TGTGCCAGCAGTGAACTAGCGGGCTCCTACAATGAGCAGTTCTTC
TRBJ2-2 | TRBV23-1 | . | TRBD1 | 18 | CASSQDRGPVTNTGELFF | TGCGCCAGCAGCCAGGACAGGGGGCCCGTTACGAACACCGGGGAGCTGTTTTTT
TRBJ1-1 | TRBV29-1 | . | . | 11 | CSVVKVNEAFF | TGCAGCGTTGTAAAGGTAAATGAAGCTTTCTTT
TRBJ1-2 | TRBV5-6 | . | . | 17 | CASSFPTPTRGNYGYTF | TGTGCCAGCAGCTTCCCGACTCCAACCCGGGGCAACTATGGCTACACCTTC
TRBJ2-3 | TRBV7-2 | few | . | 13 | CASEKLHPDTQYF | TGTGCCAGTGAGAAACTTCACCCAGATACGCAGTATTTT
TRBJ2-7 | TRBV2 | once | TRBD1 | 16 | CATQANGRTGVYEQYF | TGTGCCACGCAGGCGAACGGACGGACAGGGGTGTACGAGCAGTACTTC